This T cell receptor beta chain was captured by sequencing in a study of regulatory T cells in long-lasting Graves disease. Study observations and caveats: There were preferences for TRBV28, TRBJ1-2 and TRBJ2-5 in persistent disease.

In germline, CDR1 is SGDLS, CDR2 YYNGEE. Trimming pared 0 bases from V and 0 bases from J, leaving 7 bases between. The CDR3 covers 15 residues. This clonotype was observed a handful of times. Antigen unknown. Time point denoted: newly diagnosed GD, antithyroid drugs for less than 3 months. Extracted RNA from PBMCs served as the source of the TCR library. The EDTA tubes were filled with approximately 10 milliliters of drawn peripheral blood. Both iRepertoire HTBI primers and Arm-PCR of CDR3 regions were used to build the TCR beta libraries. TCRdb re-derived calls from the multiplex PCR reads in MiXCR, one entry per CDR3 protein. The table lists around 320,000 distinct CDR3 sequences, around 15% of them singletons. This sample was also put to use in a study of T cells in Graves' hyperthyroidism and ophthalmopathy.

The V gene is TRBV9, the J gene TRBJ2-1; no clear D gene. This clonotype was sampled from a man aged 40-55 years with Graves disease. The material sequenced was peripheral blood mononuclear cells (PBMCs), taken at new diagnosis, from a patient treated with antithyroid drugs. CDR3 sequence reads: CASSVATSSYNEQFF. The CDR3 DNA is TGTGCCAGCAGCGTAGCCACGAGCTCCTACAATGAGCAGTTCTTC. The whole variable domain, remainder taken from reference TRBV9 and TRBJ2-1, is DSGVTQTPKHLITATGQRVTLRCSPRSGDLSVYWYQQSLDQGLQFLIQYYNGEERAKGNILERFSAQQFPDLHSELNLSSLELGDSALYFCASSVATSSYNEQFFGPGTRLTVL.